This T cell receptor beta chain came from a study of human T cells and chemical hapten exposure. Whole-study context: Sensitization used 2% DPC on approximately 2 cm by approximately 2 cm upper inner arm skin.

General study results and limits: Sensitizing to DPC left TCRs with a frequency above 1 in 1000 unaltered.

Time point reported: patch test 1, 2 weeks after DPC sensitization. Treatment given: therapeutic diphenylcyclopropenone sensitization with weekly scalp DPC. Unfractionated whole blood was the source of the extracted total RNA. Germline CDR1 is WSHSY and CDR2 is SAAADI. The CDR3 is made up of 14 amino acids. Trimming cost V 8 bases and J 3 bases; bases outside gene matches: 6. As for this clonotype: Antigen unknown.

It was the library that attached unique molecular identifiers to individual cDNA molecules. TCRdb used MiXCR to reprocess the RACE reads, holding one entry per CDR3 protein. The sample records some 400,000 distinct CDR3 sequences, about 4.8% being singletons. Sequences were derived from whole blood, sampled in connection with sensitization to the hapten diphenylcyclopropenone (DPC). The TCR sequence derives from a woman aged 45-65 years with alopecia areata. Some clones in this sample may be carry-over from other donors' samples. This chain connects TRBV10-2 to TRBJ1-1; 10 bases are shared with TRBD1. The CDR3 spells CASGRQGADTEAFF. Here the CDR3 DNA reads TGCGCCAGCGGGAGACAGGGGGCGGACACTGAAGCTTTCTTT.